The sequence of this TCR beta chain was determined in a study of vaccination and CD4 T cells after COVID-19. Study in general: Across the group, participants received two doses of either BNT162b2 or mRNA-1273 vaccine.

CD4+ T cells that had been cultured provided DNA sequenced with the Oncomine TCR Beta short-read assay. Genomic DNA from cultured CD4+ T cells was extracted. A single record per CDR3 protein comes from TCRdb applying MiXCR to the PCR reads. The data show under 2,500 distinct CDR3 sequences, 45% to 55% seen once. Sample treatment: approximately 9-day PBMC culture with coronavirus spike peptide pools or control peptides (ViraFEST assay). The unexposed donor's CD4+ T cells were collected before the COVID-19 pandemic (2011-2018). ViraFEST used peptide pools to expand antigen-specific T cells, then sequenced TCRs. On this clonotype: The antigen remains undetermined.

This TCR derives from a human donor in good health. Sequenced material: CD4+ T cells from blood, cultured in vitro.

DNA of the CDR3: TGCAGTGCTAGGGAACGGGGGGGACAGGGGTACAATGAGCAGTTCTTC. It is translated as CSARERGGQGYNEQFF. The rearrangement joins TRBV20-1 to TRBJ2-1; TRBD1 agrees at 10 bases. The germline V gene encodes CDR1 DFQATT and CDR2 SNEGSKA (reference sequence). With V trimmed by 3 bases and J by 4 bases, 9 bases remained unmatched. The CDR3 covers 16 residues.